This T cell receptor (beta chain) was observed in a study of T cells in tuberculosis. Whole-study findings and limits: Classification accuracy was 80% to 90% (AUROC 0.7 to 0.95) with the GMM-specific repertoire.

Here immunoSEQ multiplex PCR was the method, and the copy in TCRdb shows in-frame clones only, minus some. This table has fewer than 40,000 clones, nearly 97% appearing once. Regarding this clone: The antigen remains unidentified.

The CDR3 runs 14 residues. The sample taken for sequencing was PBMCs. The genes are TRBV21-1 and TRBJ1-1; the table names TRBD1, a call not compared with the DNA. TRBV21-1 is annotated as a pseudogene. This sequence was found in a donor between 10 and 35 years old with latent tuberculosis or without tuberculosis infection. The CDR3 is CASSKKTSGTEAFF. CDR3 DNA: TGTGCCAGCAGCAAAAAGACGTCAGGAACTGAAGCTTTCTTT.